The table lists the clone carrying this T cell receptor beta chain with many counts. Antigen unknown. This record belongs to a study of CD8 T cells in ankylosing spondylitis. General study points: Clones linked with disease were CD8+ and fairly uncommon in the peripheral blood. Reactive arthritis synovial fluid and blood previously showed some of these motif variants. Matched ankylosing spondylitis synovial fluid reportedly showed significant enrichment of disease-linked clones. A TCR beta motif made of under 10 highly homologous variants seemed typical of ankylosing spondylitis blood.

The CDR3 consists of 14 residues. Germline V gene data show CDR1 as DFQATT and CDR2 as SNEGSKA (reference sequence). After removal of 5 bases from V and 3 bases from J, the junction contained 5 bases not matched to a gene. TCRdb passed the 5' RACE reads through MiXCR, listing each CDR3 protein once. Found here are about 840,000 distinct CDR3 sequences, 12% of them singletons; the top ten hold about 0.5%. The sequenced material came from blood, either unsorted or a sorted T cell fraction (not recorded which). The V call is TRBV20-1, the J call TRBJ2-3, with 10 bases that match TRBD1. The source of this sequence is a male donor with ankylosing spondylitis. CDR3 loop: CSAEDRGTTDTQYF. The CDR3 region has the DNA TGCAGTGCTGAGGACAGGGGGACTACAGATACGCAGTATTTT.